This TCR beta chain is drawn from a study of T cell changes during pregnancy in multiple sclerosis. There are 15 residues in the CDR3. The junction had 6 bases not matched to a gene; V was cut back by 7 bases and J by 5 bases. Germline V gene lookup returns CDR1 SNHLY and CDR2 FYNNEI. Data came from immunoSEQ multiplex PCR; TCRdb stores just in-frame clones and leaves some out. The sample comprises roughly 49,000 clones, approximately 90% of which are singletons, and 0.3% to 0.45% rests with the top ten. This sequence joins TRBV2 and TRBJ1-6; 9 bases are a match to TRBD1. Source: CD4+ T cells from peripheral blood mononuclear cells, taken in the second trimester of pregnancy. The receptor was isolated from a female donor in good health, enrolled as a control in a pregnancy study. CDR3 in amino acids: CASIPDRGHNSPLHF. CDR3 DNA sequence: TGTGCCAGCATCCCGGACAGGGGACATAATTCACCCCTCCACTTT.